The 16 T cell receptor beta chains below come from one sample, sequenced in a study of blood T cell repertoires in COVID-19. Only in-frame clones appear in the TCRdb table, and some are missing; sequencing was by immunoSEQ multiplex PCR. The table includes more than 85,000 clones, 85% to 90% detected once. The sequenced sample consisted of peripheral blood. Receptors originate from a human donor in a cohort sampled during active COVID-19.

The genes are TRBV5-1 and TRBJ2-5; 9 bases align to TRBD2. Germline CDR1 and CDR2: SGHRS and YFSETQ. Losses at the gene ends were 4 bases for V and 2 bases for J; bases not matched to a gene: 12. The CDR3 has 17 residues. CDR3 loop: CASSPRELAGIQETQYF. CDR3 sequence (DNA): TGCGCCAGCAGCCCCAGGGAGCTAGCGGGAATACAAGAGACCCAGTACTTC.

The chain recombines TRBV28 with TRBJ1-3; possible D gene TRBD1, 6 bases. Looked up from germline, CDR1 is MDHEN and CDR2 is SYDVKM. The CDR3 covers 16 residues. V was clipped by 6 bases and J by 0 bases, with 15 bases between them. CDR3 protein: CASRRMDRVSGNTIYF. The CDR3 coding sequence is TGTGCCAGCAGACGAATGGACAGAGTCTCTGGAAACACCATATATTTT.

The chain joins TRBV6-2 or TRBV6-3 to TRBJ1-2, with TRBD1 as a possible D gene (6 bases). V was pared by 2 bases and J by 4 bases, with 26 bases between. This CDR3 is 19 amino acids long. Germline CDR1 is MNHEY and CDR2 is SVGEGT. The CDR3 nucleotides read TGTGCCAGCAGTTACCCCAATTTGGGGGCCGGCCAGCTGGTCTATGGCTACACCTTC. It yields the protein CASSYPNLGAGQLVYGYTF.

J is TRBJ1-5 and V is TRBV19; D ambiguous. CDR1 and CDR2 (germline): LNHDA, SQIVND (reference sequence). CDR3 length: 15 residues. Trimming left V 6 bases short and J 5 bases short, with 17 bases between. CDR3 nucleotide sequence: TGTGCCAGTAGGAGGGCAGGACCCCGTGATCAGCCCCAGCATTTT. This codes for CASRRAGPRDQPQHF. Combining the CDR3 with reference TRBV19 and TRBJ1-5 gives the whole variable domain DGGITQSPKYLFRKEGQNVTLSCEQNLNHDAMYWYRQDPGQGLRLIYYSQIVNDFQKGDIAEGYSVSREKKESFPLTVTSAQKNPTAFYLCASRRAGPRDQPQHFGDGTRLSIL.

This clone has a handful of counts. The CDR3 is CASSPGGGQGAYEQYF. CDR3 nucleotide sequence: TGTGCCAGCAGCCCCGGCGGGGGACAGGGGGCCTACGAGCAGTACTTC. J is TRBJ2-7 and V is TRBV5-4; 11 positions match TRBD1. The CDR3 is 16 residues long. V was pared by 4 bases and J by 2 bases, with 8 bases of the junction left unmatched. Germline V CDR1 and CDR2: SGHNT, YYREEE (reference sequence). The variable domain in full, with the rest retrieved from reference TRBV5-4 and TRBJ2-7, is ETGVTQSPTHLIKTRGQQVTLRCSSQSGHNTVSWYQQALGQGPQFIFQYYREEENGRGNFPPRFSGLQFPNYSSELNVNALELDDSALYLCASSPGGGQGAYEQYFGPGTRLTVT.

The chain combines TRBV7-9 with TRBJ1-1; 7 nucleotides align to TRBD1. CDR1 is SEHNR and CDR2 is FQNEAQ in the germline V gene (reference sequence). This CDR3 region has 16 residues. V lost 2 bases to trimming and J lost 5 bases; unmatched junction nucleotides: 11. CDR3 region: CASSLSPDRARTEAFF. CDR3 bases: TGTGCCAGCAGCTTATCCCCAGACAGGGCCCGGACTGAAGCTTTCTTT.

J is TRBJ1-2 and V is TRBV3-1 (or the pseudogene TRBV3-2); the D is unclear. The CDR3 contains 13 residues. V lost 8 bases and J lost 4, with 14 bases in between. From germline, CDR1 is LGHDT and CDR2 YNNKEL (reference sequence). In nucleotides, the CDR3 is TGTGCCAGCGCGGGGATGCCGGGCTATGGCTACACCTTC. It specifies CASAGMPGYGYTF.

The CDR3 region is CASSPTGDRFGGYTF. DNA of the CDR3: TGTGCCAGCAGCCCCACGGGGGACAGGTTTGGTGGCTACACCTTC. V usage is TRBV9 and J usage is TRBJ1-2; the match to TRBD1 covers 8 bases. The junction had 12 bases not matched to a gene; V was cut back by 4 bases and J by 7 bases. The CDR3 runs to 15 residues. Germline CDR1 reads SGDLS; CDR2 reads YYNGEE.

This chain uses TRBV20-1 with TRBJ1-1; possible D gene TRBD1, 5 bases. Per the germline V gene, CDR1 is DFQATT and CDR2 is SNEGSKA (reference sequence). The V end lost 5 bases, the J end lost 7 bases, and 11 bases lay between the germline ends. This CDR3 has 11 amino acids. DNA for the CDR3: TGCAGTGCTGGCAGGGTGGGTGAAGCTTTCTTT. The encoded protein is CSAGRVGEAFF.

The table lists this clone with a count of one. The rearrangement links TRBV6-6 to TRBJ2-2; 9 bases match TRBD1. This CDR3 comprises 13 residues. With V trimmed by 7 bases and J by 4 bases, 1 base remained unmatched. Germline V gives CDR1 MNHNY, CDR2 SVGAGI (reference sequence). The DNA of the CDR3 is TGTGCCAGCACACAGGGGGCCACCGGGGAGCTGTTTTTT. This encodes CASTQGATGELFF.

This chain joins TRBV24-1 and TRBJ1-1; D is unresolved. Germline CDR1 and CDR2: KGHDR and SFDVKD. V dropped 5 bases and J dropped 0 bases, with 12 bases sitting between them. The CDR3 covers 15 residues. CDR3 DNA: TGTGCCACCAGTGTGTCGGGTGAGATGAACACTGAAGCTTTCTTT. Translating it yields CATSVSGEMNTEAFF.

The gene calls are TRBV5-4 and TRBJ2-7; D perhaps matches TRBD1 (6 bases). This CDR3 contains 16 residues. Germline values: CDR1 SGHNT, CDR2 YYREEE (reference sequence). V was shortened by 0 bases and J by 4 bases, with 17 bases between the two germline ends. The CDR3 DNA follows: TGTGCCAGCAGCTTGGCCCAGGGGTCGGATTTGTACGAGCAGTACTTC. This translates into CASSLAQGSDLYEQYF.

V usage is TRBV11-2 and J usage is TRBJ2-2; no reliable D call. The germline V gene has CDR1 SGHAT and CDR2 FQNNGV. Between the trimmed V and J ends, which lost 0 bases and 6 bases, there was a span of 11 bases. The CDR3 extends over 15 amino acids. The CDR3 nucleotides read TGTGCCAGCAGCTTAGACGCCTGGGCCGCCGGGGAGCTGTTTTTT. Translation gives CASSLDAWAAGELFF.

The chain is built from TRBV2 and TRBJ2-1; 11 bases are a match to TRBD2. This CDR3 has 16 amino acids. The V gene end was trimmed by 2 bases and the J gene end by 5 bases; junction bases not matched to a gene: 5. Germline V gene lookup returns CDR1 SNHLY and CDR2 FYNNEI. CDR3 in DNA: TGTGCCAGCAGTGAAAGCCAGGGACTAGCGGACAATGAGCAGTTCTTC. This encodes CASSESQGLADNEQFF.

The CDR3, as DNA: TGCAGTGCTAGTTGGGGTAGGGGAAGCTATAATTCACCCCTCCACTTT. It encodes CSASWGRGSYNSPLHF. This chain connects TRBV20-1 to TRBJ1-6, with D possibly TRBD1 on 5 matching bases. This CDR3 spans 16 amino acids. Deletions cut 3 bases from V and 3 bases from J, with 15 bases between. In germline, CDR1 is DFQATT, CDR2 SNEGSKA (reference sequence).

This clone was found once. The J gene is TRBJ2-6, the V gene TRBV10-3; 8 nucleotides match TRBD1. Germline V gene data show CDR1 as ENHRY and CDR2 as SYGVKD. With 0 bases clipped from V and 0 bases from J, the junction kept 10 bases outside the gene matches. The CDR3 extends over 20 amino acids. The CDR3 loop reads CAISESPSRQGSSGANVLTF. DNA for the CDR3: TGTGCCATCAGTGAGTCGCCTTCGAGACAGGGGAGCTCTGGGGCCAACGTCCTGACTTTC.